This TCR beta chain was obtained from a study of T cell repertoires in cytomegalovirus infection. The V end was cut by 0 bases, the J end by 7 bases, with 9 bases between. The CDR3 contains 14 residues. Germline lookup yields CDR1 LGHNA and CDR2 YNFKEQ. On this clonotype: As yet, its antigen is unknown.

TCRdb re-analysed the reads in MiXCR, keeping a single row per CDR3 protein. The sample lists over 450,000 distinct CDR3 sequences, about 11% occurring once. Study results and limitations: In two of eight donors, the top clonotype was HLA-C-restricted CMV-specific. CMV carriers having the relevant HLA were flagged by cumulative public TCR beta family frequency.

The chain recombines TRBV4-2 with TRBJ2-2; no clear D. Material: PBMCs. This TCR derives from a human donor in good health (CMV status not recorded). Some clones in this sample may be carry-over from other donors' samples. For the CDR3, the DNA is TGTGCCAGCAGCCAAGATATCAGCAACGGGGAGCTGTTTTTT. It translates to CASSQDISNGELFF.